This paragraph reports one TCR beta chain. The antigen remains unidentified. These data are taken from a study of cytomegalovirus exposure and HLA in healthy donors. Background on the study: From 170 million or so T cells, an earlier analysis saw approximately 120 million unique TCR beta sequences.

Findings and limits, study-wide: About 90% or about 30% of the time was how often most TCR beta V segments were productive, according to an earlier analysis. A later analysis reportedly found that, within productive TCRs, an Asian-associated ancestry cluster had fewer N-insertions than the mean observed across the roughly 670 donors.

The PCR employed 60 Vbeta primers together with 13 Jbeta primers. Source study methods: An analysis performed later counted 73 million or so unique TCR beta chains (roughly 11 million of them shared). Measured with immunoSEQ multiplex PCR; TCRdb has only the in-frame clones, and not every one. V and J calls and clone size follow that table, whereas D and trimming were derived from the DNA. The sample has fewer than 200,000 clones; roughly 90% are singletons. The sample comprised PBMCs. The TCR was taken from a boy younger than 10 in good health and CMV-seronegative.

CDR3 sequence reads: CASSLVQGLAGPPEQFF. CDR3 coding DNA: TGTGCCAGCAGCTTGGTACAGGGACTAGCGGGACCTCCCGAGCAGTTCTTC. The rearrangement uses TRBV11-2 and TRBJ2-1; 13 nucleotides line up with TRBD2. V trimming: 3 bases; J trimming: 10 bases; junction bases outside the gene matches: 12. The CDR3 extends over 17 amino acids. Germline CDR1 and CDR2: SGHAT and FQNNGV.